This T cell receptor (beta chain) is from a study of lymphopenia after photon versus proton radiotherapy. The study's findings and limits: Survival link was tested only in deceased patients; proton benefit remains a possibility. Proton therapy kept repertoires fairly stable, unlike photons, which gained effector/memory cells. In patients who died, overall survival fell as post-nadir TCR diversity dropped more. After lymphocyte nadir, photon-treated repertoires showed oligoclonal expansion, especially CD8+ Temra.

TCRdb's table, derived via immunoSEQ multiplex PCR, lists solely in-frame clones and lacks some. The sample shows roughly 64,000 clones, roughly 87% of them seen only once. V was cut by 1 base and J by 8 bases, with 6 bases left in between. Germline CDR1 and CDR2: LGHNA and YNFKEQ. The CDR3 is made up of 13 amino acids. A note on this clone: As yet, its antigen is unknown.

The receptor was derived from a man aged 80 or over with esophageal cancer. The rearrangement uses TRBV4-2 and TRBJ1-6; D is ambiguous. Sample: peripheral blood, taken from a patient treated with proton-based radiotherapy. The CDR3 spells CASSQGDHSPLHF. As DNA, the CDR3 is TGTGCCAGCAGCCAAGGTGATCATTCACCCCTCCACTTT.